Described below is a single T cell receptor (beta chain) sequence and its context. This record comes from a study of cytomegalovirus exposure and HLA in healthy donors. Researchers ran the PCR with 60 Vbeta and 13 Jbeta primers. Here immunoSEQ multiplex PCR was the method, and the copy in TCRdb shows in-frame clones only, minus some. The data contain over 60,000 clones, 75% of them seen just once; the ten biggest clones take up roughly an eighth. This CDR3 comprises 17 residues. V shed 6 bases and J 0 bases; nucleotides not matched to a gene: 10. The germline V gene has CDR1 LNHDA and CDR2 SQIVND (reference sequence).

The sequence derives from an older man in good health and CMV-seronegative. The sequenced sample consisted of PBMCs. The chain joins TRBV19 to TRBJ1-4; 7 bases are shared with TRBD1. The CDR3 coding sequence is TGTGCCAGTAGCCCCCGACAGGGCCGATCAACTAATGAAAAACTGTTTTTT. Translating gives CASSPRQGRSTNEKLFF.